These 19 T cell receptor beta chains share one sample of origin, sequenced in a study of cytomegalovirus exposure and HLA in healthy donors. Using immunoSEQ multiplex PCR, the repertoire was profiled, and TCRdb retains in-frame clones only, with some absent. The repertoire consists of 80,000 to 100,000 clones, with around 88% occurring once and the leading ten covering approximately 4%. The sample comprised PBMCs. These receptors were collected from a woman aged 25 to 39 in good health and CMV-seronegative.

The chain is built from TRBV5-1 and TRBJ2-5, with TRBD1 identical over 11 bases. CDR3 length: 15 amino acids. Trimming at V came to 4 bases and at J to 3 bases, leaving 5 bases not matched to a gene. CDR1 is SGHRS and CDR2 is YFSETQ in the germline V gene. The DNA of the CDR3 is TGCGCCAGCAGCCTGGGACAGGGGGTAAAAGAGACCCAGTACTTC. Its translation: CASSLGQGVKETQYF. The complete variable domain, with remaining parts taken from reference TRBV5-1 and TRBJ2-5, reads KAGVTQTPRYLIKTRGQQVTLSCSPISGHRSVSWYQQTPGQGLQFLFEYFSETQRNKGNFPGRFSGRQFSNSRSEMNVSTLELGDSALYLCASSLGQGVKETQYFGPGTRLLVL.

The chain combines TRBV6-5 with TRBJ2-5; D gene unclear. CDR3 length equals 14 residues. V lost 2 bases, J lost 1 base, and 8 bases lay in between. The germline CDR1 and CDR2 sequences are MNHEY and SVGAGI. The CDR3 spells CASSYTPVQETQYF. For the CDR3, the DNA is TGTGCCAGCAGTTACACGCCAGTCCAAGAGACCCAGTACTTC.

The chain recombines TRBV13 with TRBJ1-2; D is undetermined. Trimming cost V 0 bases and J 1 base, with 12 bases left between them. This CDR3 is built from 16 residues. The germline gives CDR1 PRHDT, CDR2 FYEKMQ (reference sequence). CDR3 DNA sequence: TGTGCCAGCAGCTTAGGCAACAGAAACCTTAACTATGGCTACACCTTC. It encodes CASSLGNRNLNYGYTF.

The chain combines TRBV5-4 with TRBJ1-5; D gene uncertain. Trimming pared 2 bases from V and 1 base from J, leaving 7 bases between. Germline-derived CDR1 and CDR2 are SGHNT and YYREEE (reference sequence). This CDR3 comprises 14 residues. The CDR3 sequence is CASSLSGSNQPQHF. The DNA of the CDR3 is TGTGCCAGCAGCTTATCGGGAAGCAATCAGCCCCAGCATTTT.

CDR3 residues: CASSLDGQINQPQHF. The DNA for the CDR3 is TGCGCCAGCAGCTTGGATGGACAGATTAATCAGCCCCAGCATTTT. This rearrangement joins TRBV5-1 to TRBJ1-5, with D tentatively TRBD1 (6 bases). There are 15 residues in the CDR3. V lost 0 bases and J 4 bases, leaving 11 bases between the germline ends. Germline assignment: CDR1 SGHRS and CDR2 YFSETQ.

V and J are TRBV5-6 and TRBJ2-3; TRBD2 is a possible D gene (7 bases). The CDR3 runs 15 residues. Germline lookup yields CDR1 SGHDT and CDR2 YYEEEE. Trimming removed 1 base at V and 3 bases at J, with 12 bases between. The CDR3 sequence is CASSLRGASTDTQYF. The DNA of the CDR3 is TGTGCCAGCAGCTTGCGGGGGGCCAGTACAGATACGCAGTATTTT.

A few counts support this clone. The chain has TRBV6-1 and TRBJ2-7; the match to TRBD2 covers 10 bases. V shed 5 bases, J shed 6 bases, and the junction held 10 bases outside the gene matches. CDR3 length: 15 amino acids. The germline V gene has CDR1 MNHNS and CDR2 SASEGT. CDR3 DNA sequence: TGTGCCAGCAGTAATAAAGCGGGGGGGTCTAGCGAGCAGTACTTC. Amino acid sequence: CASSNKAGGSSEQYF.

This chain connects TRBV7-9 to TRBJ1-6; D remains unclear. CDR1 and CDR2 from the germline V gene are SEHNR and FQNEAQ (reference sequence). The CDR3 loop spans 12 amino acids. V gave up 5 bases and J gave up 15 bases, with 14 bases separating them. The CDR3 DNA reads as TGTGCCAGCAGCATACGACGGGAGGGCCTCCACTTT. It translates to CASSIRREGLHF.

The gene calls are TRBV10-3 and TRBJ2-5; 9 bases are a match to TRBD1. The germline V gene has CDR1 ENHRY and CDR2 SYGVKD. The CDR3 covers 15 residues. V lost 5 bases, J lost 3 bases, and 7 bases stayed unmatched. This CDR3 reads CAISPPGQGKETQYF. In nucleotides, the CDR3 is TGTGCCATCAGTCCTCCGGGACAGGGTAAAGAGACCCAGTACTTC.

This clone was seen a single time. Written as DNA, the CDR3 is TGTGCCAGCAGCCAAGCAGGCCTCTATGGCTACACCTTC. Its protein product is CASSQAGLYGYTF. The chain is built from TRBV13 and TRBJ1-2; D ambiguous. The CDR3 consists of 13 residues. Trimming took off 5 bases at V and 4 bases at J, with 11 bases between the two ends. The V gene's germline CDR1 is PRHDT and CDR2 FYEKMQ (reference sequence).

V and J are TRBV9 and TRBJ1-4; 7 positions agree with TRBD1. The CDR3 totals 13 residues. Germline CDR1 reads SGDLS; CDR2 reads YYNGEE. Trimming removed 5 bases from V and 6 bases from J; junction bases left unmatched: 4. The CDR3 region has the DNA TGTGCCAGCAGGGGGCAGGGGGATGAAAAACTGTTTTTT. Its protein product is CASRGQGDEKLFF.

The chain uses TRBV5-1 and TRBJ1-1, with 11 bases fitting TRBD1. The CDR3 spans 15 residues. V dropped 8 bases and J dropped 1; count of bases not matched to a gene: 7. The germline gives CDR1 SGHRS, CDR2 YFSETQ. The DNA of the CDR3 is TGCGCCAGTCTAACCGGGACAGGGGGGAACACTGAAGCTTTCTTT. It is translated as CASLTGTGGNTEAFF.

The genes are TRBV19 and TRBJ1-2; D call uncertain. Trimming removed 3 bases at V and 4 bases at J, with 15 bases between. Per the germline V gene, CDR1 is LNHDA and CDR2 is SQIVND (reference sequence). The length of the CDR3 is 15 residues. For the CDR3, the DNA is TGTGCCAGTAGTATGATACGGGAAGAGCGCTATGGCTACACCTTC. This encodes CASSMIREERYGYTF.

The J gene is TRBJ2-6, the V gene TRBV18; 7 bases are shared with TRBD2. The CDR3 sequence is 17 residues long. With 3 bases clipped from V and 0 bases from J, the junction kept 5 bases outside the gene matches. CDR1 is KGHSH and CDR2 is LQKENI in the germline V gene. The CDR3 loop reads CASSPPWGGSGANVLTF. The CDR3 DNA is TGTGCCAGCTCACCTCCGTGGGGGGGCTCTGGGGCCAACGTCCTGACTTTC.

V is TRBV2 and J is TRBJ1-2; TRBD1 is a possible D gene (5 bases). Germline lookup yields CDR1 SNHLY and CDR2 FYNNEI. This CDR3 is 13 amino acids long. Trimming took 2 bases from V and 8 from J, leaving 12 bases between them. The CDR3 bases are TGTGCCAGCAGTGAACAGGGTCCGGTAGGCTACACCTTC. Protein sequence: CASSEQGPVGYTF.

The rearrangement uses TRBV10-3 and TRBJ2-3; 7 bases map to TRBD2. The germline gives CDR1 ENHRY, CDR2 SYGVKD. With V trimmed by 2 bases and J by 1 base, 3 bases remained unmatched. The CDR3 length is 15 residues. The CDR3 protein is CAISERGGGTDTQYF. CDR3 bases: TGTGCCATCAGTGAGCGGGGAGGGGGCACAGATACGCAGTATTTT.

This clone has more than one count but fewer than ten. This chain joins TRBV6-1 and TRBJ1-3; D is undetermined. V lost 4 bases and J lost 0, with 7 bases in between. CDR1 is MNHNS and CDR2 is SASEGT in the germline V gene. This CDR3 region has 14 residues. CDR3 amino acids: CASSGHISGNTIYF. CDR3 DNA: TGTGCCAGCAGTGGTCACATCTCTGGAAACACCATATATTTT.

The chain employs TRBV4-2 and TRBJ2-5; D unclear. Trimming pared 1 base from V and 3 bases from J, leaving 9 bases between. This CDR3 has 14 amino acids. Germline loops: CDR1 LGHNA, CDR2 YNFKEQ. CDR3 DNA sequence: TGTGCCAGCAGCCAAGGCAGGCAAGAAGAGACCCAGTACTTC. Translating gives CASSQGRQEETQYF.

J is TRBJ1-2 and V is TRBV5-4, with TRBD1 matching 8 bases. Germline values: CDR1 SGHNT, CDR2 YYREEE (reference sequence). This CDR3 is built from 13 residues. V shed 4 bases and J 8 bases; nucleotides not matched to a gene: 7. In DNA form, the CDR3 reads TGTGCCAGCAGCGGACAGGGATCGGAGGGCTACACCTTC. Translating it yields CASSGQGSEGYTF.